This entry lists 18 T cell receptor beta chains sequenced from one sample in a study of cytomegalovirus exposure and HLA in healthy donors. PCR primers comprised 60 Vbeta and 13 Jbeta primers. Data came from immunoSEQ multiplex PCR; TCRdb stores just in-frame clones and leaves some out. The data contain some 95,000 clones, about 70% of them singletons. The sample was PBMCs. The receptors here all came from a young man in good health and CMV-seronegative.

The gene calls are TRBV7-2 and TRBJ2-3; 12 bases match TRBD2. Germline CDR1 and CDR2: SGHTA and FQGNSA. V lost 8 bases to trimming and J lost 5 bases; unmatched junction nucleotides: 17. There are 18 residues in the CDR3. The CDR3 region is CASRGLAGPSGPGDTQYF. The CDR3 nucleotides are TGTGCCAGCCGAGGACTAGCGGGGCCCTCCGGGCCCGGAGATACGCAGTATTTT.

This sequence joins TRBV28 and TRBJ1-4; 7 bases agree with TRBD1. Germline lookup yields CDR1 MDHEN and CDR2 SYDVKM. The junction had 10 bases not matched to a gene; V was cut back by 6 bases and J by 3 bases. CDR3 length: 16 amino acids. In nucleotides, the CDR3 is TGTGCCAGCAGCTCGAGACAGGGCTTACCTAATGAAAAACTGTTTTTT. Its translation is CASSSRQGLPNEKLFF.

The chain recombines TRBV2 with TRBJ2-2; no definite D call. Germline CDR1 reads SNHLY; CDR2 reads FYNNEI. CDR3 size: 16 residues. The V and J ends lost 0 bases and 1 base respectively, with 9 bases between them. As DNA, the CDR3 is TGTGCCAGCAGTGAAGCGGTACTGATGAACACCGGGGAGCTGTTTTTT. Its protein is CASSEAVLMNTGELFF.

The genes are TRBV4-3 and TRBJ1-4; 7 bases align to TRBD1. Germline lookup yields CDR1 LGHNA and CDR2 YSLEER. The CDR3 totals 17 residues. J lost 8 bases, V lost 1 base, and 13 bases had no gene match. CDR3 nucleotide sequence: TGCGCCAGCAGCCAAGCTGGGACAGCGCTTCAACGGGAAAAACTGTTTTTT. Protein sequence: CASSQAGTALQREKLFF.

The chain recombines TRBV19 with TRBJ2-1, with 13 positions matching TRBD2. This CDR3 has 17 residues. Germline assignment: CDR1 LNHDA and CDR2 SQIVND (reference sequence). The V segment lost 6 bases and the J segment 3 bases; nucleotides outside the gene matches: 8. CDR3 residues: CASSPGTSGKGYNEQFF. Here the CDR3 DNA reads TGTGCCAGTAGCCCCGGGACTAGCGGGAAGGGCTACAATGAGCAGTTCTTC.

The rearrangement joins TRBV5-1 to TRBJ1-1; 8 bases agree with TRBD1. With V trimmed by 0 bases and J by 2 bases, 12 bases remained unmatched. CDR1 is SGHRS, CDR2 YFSETQ, per germline. The CDR3 runs to 18 residues. CDR3 nucleotide sequence: TGCGCCAGCAGCTTGGGACAGGGGACTGACTGGGGAAACACTGAAGCTTTCTTT. This gives the protein CASSLGQGTDWGNTEAFF.

This chain links TRBV9 with TRBJ2-3; the match to TRBD2 covers 11 bases. With V trimmed by 0 bases and J by 4 bases, 1 base remained unmatched. The CDR3 extends over 15 amino acids. Germline values: CDR1 SGDLS, CDR2 YYNGEE. As DNA, the CDR3 is TGTGCCAGCAGCGTAGTGGGACTAGCGGCAGATACGCAGTATTTT. It is translated as CASSVVGLAADTQYF.

This clone was found a few times. The chain has TRBV6-1 and TRBJ2-2; D not certain. Germline V gene data show CDR1 as MNHNS and CDR2 as SASEGT. The length of the CDR3 is 14 residues. Trimming shortened V by 6 bases and J by 8 bases, and 16 bases separated the two germline ends. The CDR3 loop is CASSGVPEAGELFF. Here the CDR3 DNA reads TGTGCCAGCAGCGGAGTACCCGAGGCAGGGGAGCTGTTTTTT.

This chain connects TRBV10-2 to TRBJ2-7; tentative D call: TRBD2 (6 bases). Deletions cut 6 bases from V and 6 bases from J, with 18 bases between. CDR1 is WSHSY and CDR2 is SAAADI in the germline V gene. This CDR3 has 14 amino acids. The chain's CDR3 is CASSEQVAVSEQYF. The CDR3, as DNA: TGCGCCAGCAGCGAACAGGTAGCGGTGAGCGAGCAGTACTTC.

This clone appeared once. This chain connects TRBV6-5 to TRBJ2-1; weak D call: TRBD2 (5 bases). From germline, CDR1 is MNHEY and CDR2 SVGAGI. V was cut by 0 bases and J by 7 bases, with 10 bases left in between. The CDR3 is 14 amino acids. The CDR3 coding sequence is TGTGCCAGCAGTTACTCGACGGGGATGAATGAGCAGTTCTTC. It specifies CASSYSTGMNEQFF.

The chain recombines TRBV7-2 with TRBJ2-7; TRBD2 matches at 9 bases. The CDR3 has 14 amino acids. Trimming at V came to 6 bases and at J to 6 bases, leaving 9 bases not matched to a gene. CDR1 is SGHTA, CDR2 FQGNSA, per germline. The CDR3 DNA reads TGTGCCAGCAGGCTGGGCGGGGGGGCTGGCGAGCAGTACTTC. Protein product: CASRLGGGAGEQYF.

J is TRBJ1-1 and V is TRBV9; the match to TRBD1 covers 8 bases. The J segment lost 2 bases and the V segment lost 4 bases, leaving 7 bases of the junction unmatched. This CDR3 has 15 residues. Germline V gene data show CDR1 as SGDLS and CDR2 as YYNGEE. CDR3 DNA sequence: TGTGCCAGCAGCAACCCGGGACAGGTAAACACTGAAGCTTTCTTT. This encodes CASSNPGQVNTEAFF. The complete variable domain, with remaining parts taken from reference TRBV9 and TRBJ1-1, reads DSGVTQTPKHLITATGQRVTLRCSPRSGDLSVYWYQQSLDQGLQFLIQYYNGEERAKGNILERFSAQQFPDLHSELNLSSLELGDSALYFCASSNPGQVNTEAFFGQGTRLTVV.

The V gene is TRBV10-3, the J gene TRBJ1-3, with 9 bases lining up with TRBD1. Trimming cost V 5 bases and J 2 bases; bases outside gene matches: 4. Germline-derived CDR1 and CDR2 are ENHRY and SYGVKD. The CDR3 covers 15 residues. The CDR3 nucleotides are TGTGCCATCAGTCCGGGACAGGGAACTGGAAACACCATATATTTT. Translated, it gives CAISPGQGTGNTIYF.

The rearrangement links TRBV28 to TRBJ1-1, with 9 bases lining up with TRBD1. The germline V gene encodes CDR1 MDHEN and CDR2 SYDVKM. Trimming at V came to 2 bases and at J to 4 bases, leaving 5 bases not matched to a gene. The CDR3 is 15 amino acids. Here the CDR3 DNA reads TGTGCCAGCAGTTTACCCGGACAGGGGCGCACTGAAGCTTTCTTT. It codes for CASSLPGQGRTEAFF.

The chain joins TRBV25-1 to TRBJ1-5; perhaps TRBD1 as D (5 bases). Germline V lookup: CDR1 MGHDK, CDR2 SYGVNS. Trimming removed 3 bases at V and 0 bases at J, with 9 bases between. CDR3 length: 15 residues. The CDR3 region has the DNA TGTGCCAGCAGTGAGGGGGGTTATAGCAATCAGCCCCAGCATTTT. It translates to CASSEGGYSNQPQHF.

This clone turned up a few times. The chain is built from TRBV4-3 and TRBJ1-1, with TRBD1 as a possible D gene (5 bases). Germline V gene data show CDR1 as LGHNA and CDR2 as YSLEER. Trimming left V 0 bases short and J 11 bases short, with 13 bases between. The CDR3 extends over 13 amino acids. The CDR3 reads CASSQERRGWAFF. CDR3 nucleotide sequence: TGCGCCAGCAGCCAAGAGCGAAGGGGTTGGGCTTTCTTT.

The rearrangement links TRBV11-2 to TRBJ2-1; 11 positions match TRBD2. The CDR3 sequence is 16 residues long. Looked up from germline, CDR1 is SGHAT and CDR2 is FQNNGV. After removal of 3 bases from V and 5 bases from J, the junction contained 6 bases not matched to a gene. CDR3 sequence: CASSLPLAGANNEQFF. The CDR3 DNA reads TGTGCCAGCAGCTTGCCACTAGCGGGAGCCAACAATGAGCAGTTCTTC.

This clone was counted a single time. The chain joins TRBV29-1 to TRBJ2-1; no clear D. Looked up from germline, CDR1 is SQVTM and CDR2 is ANQGSEA. V was trimmed by 3 bases and J by 7 bases, leaving 4 bases between them. The CDR3 has 10 amino acids. This CDR3 is CSVEENEQFF. The CDR3 coding sequence is TGCAGCGTTGAGGAGAATGAGCAGTTCTTC.